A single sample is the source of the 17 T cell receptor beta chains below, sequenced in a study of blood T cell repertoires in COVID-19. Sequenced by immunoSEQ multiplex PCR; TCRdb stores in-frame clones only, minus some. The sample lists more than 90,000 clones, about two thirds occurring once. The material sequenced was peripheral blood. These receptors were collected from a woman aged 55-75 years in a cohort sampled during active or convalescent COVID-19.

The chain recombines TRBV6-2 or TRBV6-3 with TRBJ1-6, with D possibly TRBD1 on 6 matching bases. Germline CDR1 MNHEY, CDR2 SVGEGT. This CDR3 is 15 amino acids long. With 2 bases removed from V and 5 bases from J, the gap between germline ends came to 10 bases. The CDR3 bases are TGTGCCAGCAGTTACCGGCCAGGGGATAATTCACCCCTCCACTTT. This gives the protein CASSYRPGDNSPLHF.

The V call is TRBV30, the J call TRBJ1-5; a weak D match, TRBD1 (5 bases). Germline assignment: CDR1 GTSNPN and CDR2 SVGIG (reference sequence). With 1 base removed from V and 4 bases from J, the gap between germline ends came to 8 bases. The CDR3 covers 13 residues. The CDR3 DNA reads TGTGCCTGGAGTGGACAGATAAATCAGCCCCAGCATTTT. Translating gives CAWSGQINQPQHF.

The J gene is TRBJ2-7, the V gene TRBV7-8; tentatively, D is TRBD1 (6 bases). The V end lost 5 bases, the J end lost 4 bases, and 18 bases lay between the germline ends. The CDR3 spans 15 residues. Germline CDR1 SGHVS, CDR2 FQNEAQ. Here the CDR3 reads CASSGRDKPLYEQYF. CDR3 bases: TGTGCCAGCAGCGGCCGGGACAAACCCTTATACGAGCAGTACTTC.

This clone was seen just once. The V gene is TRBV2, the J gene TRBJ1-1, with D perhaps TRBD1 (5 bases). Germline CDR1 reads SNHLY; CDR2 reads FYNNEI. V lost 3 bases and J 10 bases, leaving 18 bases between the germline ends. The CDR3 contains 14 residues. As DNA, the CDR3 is TGTGCCAGCAGTGATAGCAGCAGGGCTCAGGGAGCTTTCTTT. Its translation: CASSDSSRAQGAFF.

CDR3 sequence reads: CASNYRDPEQYF. CDR3 coding DNA: TGTGCCAGCAATTACAGGGATCCCGAGCAGTACTTC. This rearrangement joins TRBV2 to TRBJ2-7; perhaps TRBD1 as D (6 bases). Trimming removed 7 bases from V and 6 bases from J, with 13 bases in between. The germline CDR1 and CDR2 sequences are SNHLY and FYNNEI. The CDR3 consists of 12 residues.

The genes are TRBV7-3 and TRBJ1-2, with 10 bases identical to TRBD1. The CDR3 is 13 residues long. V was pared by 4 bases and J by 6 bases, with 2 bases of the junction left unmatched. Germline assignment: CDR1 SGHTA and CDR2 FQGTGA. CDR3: CASSSGQGDGYTF. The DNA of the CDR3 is TGTGCCAGCAGCTCCGGACAGGGGGATGGCTACACCTTC.

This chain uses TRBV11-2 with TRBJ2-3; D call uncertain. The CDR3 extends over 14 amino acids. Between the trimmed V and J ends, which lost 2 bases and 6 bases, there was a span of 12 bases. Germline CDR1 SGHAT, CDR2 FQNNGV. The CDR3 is CASSLHSLLDTQYF. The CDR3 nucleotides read TGTGCCAGCAGCTTACACTCGTTGTTGGATACGCAGTATTTT.

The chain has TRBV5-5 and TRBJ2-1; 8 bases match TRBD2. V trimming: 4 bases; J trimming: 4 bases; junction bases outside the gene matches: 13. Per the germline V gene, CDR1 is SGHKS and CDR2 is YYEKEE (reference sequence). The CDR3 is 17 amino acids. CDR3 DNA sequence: TGTGCCAGCAGCCTTAGGGCACAGGGACTAGGTTACAATGAGCAGTTCTTC. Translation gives CASSLRAQGLGYNEQFF.

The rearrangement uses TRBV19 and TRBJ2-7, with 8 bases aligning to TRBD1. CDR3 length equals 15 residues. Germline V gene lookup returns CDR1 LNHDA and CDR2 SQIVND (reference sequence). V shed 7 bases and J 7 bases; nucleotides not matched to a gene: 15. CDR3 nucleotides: TGTGCCAGTACCTCCGGACAGGGTTTCCCAACGGAGCAGTACTTC. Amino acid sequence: CASTSGQGFPTEQYF.

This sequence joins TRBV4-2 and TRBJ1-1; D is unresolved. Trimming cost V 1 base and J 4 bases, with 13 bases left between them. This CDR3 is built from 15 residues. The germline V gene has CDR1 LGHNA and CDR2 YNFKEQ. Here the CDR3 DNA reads TGTGCCAGCAGCCAAGTTGAGGGATTAGGCACTGAAGCTTTCTTT. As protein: CASSQVEGLGTEAFF.

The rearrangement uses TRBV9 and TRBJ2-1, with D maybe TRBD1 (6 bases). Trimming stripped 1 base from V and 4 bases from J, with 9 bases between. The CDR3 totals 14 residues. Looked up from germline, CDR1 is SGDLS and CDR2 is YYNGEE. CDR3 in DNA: TGTGCCAGCAGCGTAACAGGGCCTTACAATGAGCAGTTCTTC. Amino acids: CASSVTGPYNEQFF. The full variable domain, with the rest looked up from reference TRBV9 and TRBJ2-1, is DSGVTQTPKHLITATGQRVTLRCSPRSGDLSVYWYQQSLDQGLQFLIQYYNGEERAKGNILERFSAQQFPDLHSELNLSSLELGDSALYFCASSVTGPYNEQFFGPGTRLTVL.

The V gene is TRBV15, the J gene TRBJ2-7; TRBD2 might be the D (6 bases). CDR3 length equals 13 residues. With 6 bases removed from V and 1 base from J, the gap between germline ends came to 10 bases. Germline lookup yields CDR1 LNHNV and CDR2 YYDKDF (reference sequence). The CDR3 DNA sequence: TGTGCCACCAGTCCAGGGACTTCCTACGAGCAGTACTTC. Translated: CATSPGTSYEQYF.

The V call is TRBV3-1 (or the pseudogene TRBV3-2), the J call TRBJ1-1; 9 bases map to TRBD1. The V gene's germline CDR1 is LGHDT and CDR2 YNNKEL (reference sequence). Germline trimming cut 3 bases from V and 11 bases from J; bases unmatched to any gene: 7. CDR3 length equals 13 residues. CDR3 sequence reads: CASSHTGGAGAFF. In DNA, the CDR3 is TGTGCCAGCAGCCACACAGGGGGCGCGGGTGCTTTCTTT.

CDR3 nucleotides: TGTGCCAGTAGTATTTATGGGGCAACTGAGCAGTTCTTC. This codes for CASSIYGATEQFF. The V call is TRBV19, the J call TRBJ2-1, with D possibly TRBD1 on 5 matching bases. The germline V gene has CDR1 LNHDA and CDR2 SQIVND (reference sequence). The CDR3 sequence is 13 residues long. Trimming removed 3 bases at V and 9 bases at J, with 12 bases between.

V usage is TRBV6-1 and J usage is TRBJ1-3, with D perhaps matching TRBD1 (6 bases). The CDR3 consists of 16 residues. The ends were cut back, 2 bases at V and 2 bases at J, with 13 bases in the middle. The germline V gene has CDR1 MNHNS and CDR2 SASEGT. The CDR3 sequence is CASSEILTGTGNTIYF. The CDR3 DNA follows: TGTGCCAGCAGTGAAATATTAACAGGGACTGGAAACACCATATATTTT.

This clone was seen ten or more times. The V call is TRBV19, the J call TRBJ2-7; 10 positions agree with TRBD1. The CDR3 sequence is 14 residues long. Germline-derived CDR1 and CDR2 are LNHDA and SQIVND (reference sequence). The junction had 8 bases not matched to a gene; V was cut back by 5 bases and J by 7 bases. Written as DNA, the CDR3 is TGTGCCAGTAGTGCCCGACAGGGGGCGCGGGAGCAGTACTTC. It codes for CASSARQGAREQYF.

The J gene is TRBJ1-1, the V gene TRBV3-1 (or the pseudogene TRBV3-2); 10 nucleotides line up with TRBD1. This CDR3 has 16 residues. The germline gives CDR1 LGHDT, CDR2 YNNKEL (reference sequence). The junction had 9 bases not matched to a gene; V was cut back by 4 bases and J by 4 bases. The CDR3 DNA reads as TGTGCCAGCAGCCCCCGGGACAGGGGTGGGGGCACTGAAGCTTTCTTT. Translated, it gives CASSPRDRGGGTEAFF.